This entry features one TCR beta chain sequence. Its antigen is still unknown. The data stem from a study of cytomegalovirus exposure and HLA in healthy donors. The ends lost 7 bases at V and 4 bases at J; junction bases unmatched: 8. The CDR3 contains 15 residues. Germline CDR1 reads SGHRS; CDR2 reads YFSETQ. Findings and limits, study-wide: Most of the TCR beta V segments (in an earlier analysis) were productive either about 90% or about 30% of the time.

The PCR had 60 Vbeta and 13 Jbeta primers. Some clones are missing from TCRdb's copy, which holds only in-frame ones; the method was immunoSEQ multiplex PCR. The table records 110,000 to 150,000 clones, approximately 81% of them present only once. The specimen was PBMCs. This sequence joins TRBV5-1 and TRBJ2-2; 9 bases match TRBD1. The sequence was obtained from a woman in her thirties or forties in good health and CMV-seropositive. As DNA, the CDR3 is TGCGCCAGCTCTAGGGACAGGGAGGGCACCGGGGAGCTGTTTTTT. This sequence encodes CASSRDREGTGELFF. Variable domain in full (rest from reference TRBV5-1 and TRBJ2-2): KAGVTQTPRYLIKTRGQQVTLSCSPISGHRSVSWYQQTPGQGLQFLFEYFSETQRNKGNFPGRFSGRQFSNSRSEMNVSTLELGDSALYLCASSRDREGTGELFFGEGSRLTVL.